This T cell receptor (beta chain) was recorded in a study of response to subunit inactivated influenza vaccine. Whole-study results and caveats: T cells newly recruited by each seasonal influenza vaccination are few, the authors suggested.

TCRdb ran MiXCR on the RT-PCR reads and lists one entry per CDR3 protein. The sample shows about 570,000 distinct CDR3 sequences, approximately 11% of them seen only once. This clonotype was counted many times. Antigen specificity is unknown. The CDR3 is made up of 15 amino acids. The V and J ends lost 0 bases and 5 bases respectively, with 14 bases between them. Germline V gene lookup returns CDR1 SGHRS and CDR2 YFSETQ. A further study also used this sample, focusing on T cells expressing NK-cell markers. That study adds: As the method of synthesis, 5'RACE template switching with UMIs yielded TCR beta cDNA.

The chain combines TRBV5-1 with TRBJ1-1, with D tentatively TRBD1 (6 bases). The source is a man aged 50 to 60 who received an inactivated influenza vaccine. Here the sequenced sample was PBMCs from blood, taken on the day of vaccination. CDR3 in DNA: TGCGCCAGCAGCTTGGATGGGGGCGCTAGGACTGAAGCTTTCTTT. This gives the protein CASSLDGGARTEAFF.